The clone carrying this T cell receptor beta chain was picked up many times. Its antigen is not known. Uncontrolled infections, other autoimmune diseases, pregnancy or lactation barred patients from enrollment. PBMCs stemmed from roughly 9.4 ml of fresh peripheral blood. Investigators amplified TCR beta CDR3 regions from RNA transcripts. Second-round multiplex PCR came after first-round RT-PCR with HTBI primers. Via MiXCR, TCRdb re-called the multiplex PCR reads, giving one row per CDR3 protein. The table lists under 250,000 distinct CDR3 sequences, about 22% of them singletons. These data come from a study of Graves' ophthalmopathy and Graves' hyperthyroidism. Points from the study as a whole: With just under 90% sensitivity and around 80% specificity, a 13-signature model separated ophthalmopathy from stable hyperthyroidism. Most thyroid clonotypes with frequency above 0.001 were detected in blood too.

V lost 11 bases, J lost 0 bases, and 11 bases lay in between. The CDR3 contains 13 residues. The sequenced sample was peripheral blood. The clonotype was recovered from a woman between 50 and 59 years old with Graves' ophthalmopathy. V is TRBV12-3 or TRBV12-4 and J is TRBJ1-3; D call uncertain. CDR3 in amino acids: CACLGTSGNTIYF. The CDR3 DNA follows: TGTGCCTGCCTAGGCACCTCTGGAAACACCATATATTTT.